These 5 T cell receptor beta chains were sequenced from one sample in a study of T cell responses to AZD1222 COVID-19 vaccine. TCRdb keeps only in-frame clones here, not all; method: immunoSEQ multiplex PCR. Seen here are some 79,000 clones, over 70% observed once, and the top ten hold around 50%. The specimen was peripheral blood, collected 28 days after the second AZD1222 dose. The receptors here all came from an adult who received the AZD1222 COVID-19 vaccine.

The DNA for the CDR3 is TGTGCCAGCAGCTTGACTAGAGTAGGGGAGCTGTTTTTT. This codes for CASSLTRVGELFF. The rearrangement uses TRBV7-2 and TRBJ2-2; TRBD2 is a possible D gene (6 bases). Trimming removed 3 bases from V and 8 bases from J, with 10 bases in between. CDR1 SGHTA and CDR2 FQGNSA come from the germline V gene. The CDR3 spans 13 residues.

This chain joins TRBV29-1 and TRBJ1-4; D might be TRBD1 (6 bases). CDR1 is SQVTM, CDR2 ANQGSEA, per germline. The CDR3 has 13 amino acids. Trimming took 8 bases from V and 8 from J, leaving 18 bases between them. The CDR3 reads CSTSDRPREKLFF. As DNA, the CDR3 is TGCAGCACCTCAGACAGGCCTAGGGAAAAACTGTTTTTT.

The rearrangement joins TRBV7-9 to TRBJ1-4; 9 nucleotides match TRBD1. CDR1 is SEHNR and CDR2 is FQNEAQ in the germline V gene (reference sequence). The CDR3 has 18 amino acids. The ends lost 4 bases at V and 0 bases at J; junction bases unmatched: 9. CDR3 sequence reads: CASSSSPGTGSTNEKLFF. Written as DNA, the CDR3 is TGTGCCAGCAGCTCTAGTCCCGGGACAGGGTCAACTAATGAAAAACTGTTTTTT.

This clone was found once. J is TRBJ1-4 and V is TRBV6-1, with D perhaps TRBD1 (6 bases). V was shortened by 1 base and J by 7 bases, with 10 bases between the two germline ends. This CDR3 is 14 amino acids long. CDR1 and CDR2 from the germline V gene are MNHNS and SASEGT. The DNA of the CDR3 is TGTGCCAGCAGTGAAGACAGGGTGGTTGAAAAACTGTTTTTT. Its protein is CASSEDRVVEKLFF.

The chain combines TRBV29-1 with TRBJ1-1; 8 bases align to TRBD1. The CDR3 spans 13 residues. The V gene end was trimmed by 7 bases and the J gene end by 2 bases; junction bases not matched to a gene: 6. Per germline, CDR1 SQVTM and CDR2 ANQGSEA. Here the CDR3 reads CSGQGPRNTEAFF. CDR3 coding DNA: TGCAGCGGACAGGGGCCAAGAAACACTGAAGCTTTCTTT.